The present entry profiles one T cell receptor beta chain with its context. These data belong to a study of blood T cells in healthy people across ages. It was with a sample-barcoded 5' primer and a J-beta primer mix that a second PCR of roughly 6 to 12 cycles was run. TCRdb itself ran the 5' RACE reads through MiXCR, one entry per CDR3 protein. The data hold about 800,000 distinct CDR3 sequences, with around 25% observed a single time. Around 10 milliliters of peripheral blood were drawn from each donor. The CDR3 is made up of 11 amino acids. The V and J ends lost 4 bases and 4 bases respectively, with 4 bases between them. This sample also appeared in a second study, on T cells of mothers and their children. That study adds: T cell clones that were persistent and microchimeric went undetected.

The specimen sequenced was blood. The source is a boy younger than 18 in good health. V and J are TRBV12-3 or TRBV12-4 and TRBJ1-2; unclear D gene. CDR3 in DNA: TGTGCCAGCAGTTCCTTCTATGGCTACACCTTC. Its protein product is CASSSFYGYTF.